The present TCR beta chain was sequenced within a study of cytomegalovirus exposure and HLA in healthy donors. Study outcomes and limitations: Rarity marked most TCR sequences, yet some public TCRs occurred in many donors.

The PCR employed 60 Vbeta primers together with 13 Jbeta primers. TCRdb keeps only in-frame clones here, not all; method: immunoSEQ multiplex PCR. This sample yields about 160,000 clones, of which roughly 76% are seen a single time; around 13% belongs to the top ten. Concerning this clone: Its antigen is undetermined.

This CDR3 contains 12 residues. Germline lookup yields CDR1 SGHTS and CDR2 YDEGEE. V was pared by 4 bases and J by 7 bases, with 11 bases between. What was sequenced was PBMCs. The sequence was obtained from a woman between 50 and 59 years old in good health and CMV-seronegative. The genes are TRBV5-8 and TRBJ2-5; weak D call: TRBD2 (6 bases). The CDR3 nucleotides read TGTGCCAGCAGCCTGGGACTCACGACCCAGTACTTC. The encoded protein is CASSLGLTTQYF. Drawing the rest from reference TRBV5-8 and TRBJ2-5, the complete variable domain is EAGVTQSPTHLIKTRGQQATLRCSPISGHTSVYWYQQALGLGLQFLLWYDEGEERNRGNFPPRFSGRQFPNYSSELNVNALELEDSALYLCASSLGLTTQYFGPGTRLLVL.